The clone carrying this TCR beta chain was seen ten or more times. This record belongs to a study of CD8 T cells in ankylosing spondylitis. CDR1 and CDR2 (germline): MNHEY, SMNVEV (reference sequence). This CDR3 has 13 residues. With 4 bases removed from V and 6 bases from J, the gap between germline ends came to 10 bases. TCRdb re-called the 5' RACE reads with MiXCR, one entry per CDR3 protein. The top ten clones hold approximately 15% of a sample with about 200,000 distinct CDR3 sequences, 9.5% to 15% of them seen once. The chain uses TRBV27 and TRBJ2-1; D is undetermined. This receptor was taken from a male donor with ankylosing spondylitis or in good health (not recorded which). The material sequenced was blood, either unsorted or a sorted T cell fraction (not recorded which). The CDR3 reads CASSSGVGNEQFF. In nucleotides, the CDR3 is TGTGCCAGCAGTTCGGGCGTGGGCAATGAGCAGTTCTTC.